The subject of this entry is one T cell receptor beta chain. The sample is drawn from a study of patients and donors after allogeneic stem cell transplantation. The CDR3 has 17 residues. Germline CDR1 and CDR2: ENHRY and SYGVKD. Trimming removed 0 bases from V and 4 bases from J; junction bases left unmatched: 9. MiXCR, applied by TCRdb to the RT-PCR reads, yields one record per CDR3 protein. The table records about 150,000 distinct CDR3 sequences, over 35% of them present only once. V is TRBV10-3 and J is TRBJ2-5; 9 bases are shared with TRBD1. Sequencing was performed on blood, either unsorted or a sorted T cell fraction (not recorded which). This clonotype was sampled from a human donor who was either an allogeneic HSCT recipient or a stem cell or donor lymphocyte infusion donor (not recorded which). It is not recorded whose cells these are; they may come from a transplant donor. For the CDR3, the DNA is TGTGCCATCAGTGAGTCGCTGGGACAGGGTACAGGAGAGACCCAGTACTTC. Translated, it gives CAISESLGQGTGETQYF.